What follows are 3 T cell receptor beta chains derived from one specimen sequenced in a study of blood T cell repertoires in COVID-19. Data came from immunoSEQ multiplex PCR; TCRdb stores just in-frame clones and leaves some out. The sample has 400,000 or so clones, more than 70% seen once. The sequenced material came from PBMCs or T cells enriched from blood (not recorded which). The receptor source for this set is a man in his forties or fifties in a cohort exposed to, infected with or recovered from COVID-19 (not recorded which).

J is TRBJ2-2 and V is TRBV30, with unresolved D. The V and J ends lost 8 bases and 0 bases respectively, with 10 bases between them. The germline V gene encodes CDR1 GTSNPN and CDR2 SVGIG (reference sequence). The CDR3 covers 13 residues. The CDR3 coding sequence is TGTGCCCTTAGCAGAGCGAACACCGGGGAGCTGTTTTTT. This translates into CALSRANTGELFF.

The V and J genes are TRBV7-3 and TRBJ2-1; a possible D gene is TRBD2 (6 bases). In germline, CDR1 is SGHTA, CDR2 FQGTGA. The CDR3 runs 15 residues. V gave up 5 bases and J gave up 9 bases, with 20 bases separating them. CDR3 nucleotide sequence: TGTGCCAGCAGCCCATCATCGGGAGTCGGTAGTGAGCAGTTCTTC. Encoded protein: CASSPSSGVGSEQFF.

A single count supports this clone. The chain employs TRBV18 and TRBJ2-2; no firm D call. This CDR3 has 17 residues. Germline V lookup: CDR1 KGHSH, CDR2 LQKENI. The germline V and J ends were trimmed by 0 bases and 1 base, with 12 bases remaining between them. The CDR3 protein is CASSPPELGLNTGELFF. CDR3 nucleotides: TGTGCCAGCTCACCACCGGAGCTCGGGTTGAACACCGGGGAGCTGTTTTTT.